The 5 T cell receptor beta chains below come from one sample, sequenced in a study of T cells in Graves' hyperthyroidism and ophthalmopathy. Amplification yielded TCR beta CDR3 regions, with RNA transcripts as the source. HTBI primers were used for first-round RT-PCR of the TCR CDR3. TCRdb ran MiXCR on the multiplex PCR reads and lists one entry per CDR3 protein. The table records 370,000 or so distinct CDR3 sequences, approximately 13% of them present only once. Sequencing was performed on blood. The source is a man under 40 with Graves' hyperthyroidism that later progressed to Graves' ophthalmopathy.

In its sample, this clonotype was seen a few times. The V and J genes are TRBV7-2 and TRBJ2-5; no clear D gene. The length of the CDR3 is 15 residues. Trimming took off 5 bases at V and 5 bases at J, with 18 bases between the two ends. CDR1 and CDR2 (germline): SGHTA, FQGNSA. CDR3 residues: CASSPLHTPRETQYF. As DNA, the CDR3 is TGTGCCAGCAGCCCACTACATACACCCAGGGAGACCCAGTACTTC.

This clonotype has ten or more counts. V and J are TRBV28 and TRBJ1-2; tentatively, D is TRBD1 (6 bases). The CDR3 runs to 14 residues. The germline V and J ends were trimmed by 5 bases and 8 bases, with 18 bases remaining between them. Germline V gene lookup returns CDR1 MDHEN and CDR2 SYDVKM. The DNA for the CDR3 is TGTGCCAGCAGTCTAGCATGGGGGGCAGGAGGCTACACCTTC. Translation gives CASSLAWGAGGYTF.

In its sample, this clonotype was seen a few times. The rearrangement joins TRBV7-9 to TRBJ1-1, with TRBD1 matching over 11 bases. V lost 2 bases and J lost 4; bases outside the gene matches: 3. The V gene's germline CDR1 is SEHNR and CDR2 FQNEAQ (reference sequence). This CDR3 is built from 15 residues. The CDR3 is CASSLTGTGGTEAFF. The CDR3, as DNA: TGTGCCAGCAGCTTAACCGGGACAGGGGGCACTGAAGCTTTCTTT. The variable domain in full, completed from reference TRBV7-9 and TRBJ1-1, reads DTGVSQNPRHKITKRGQNVTFRCDPISEHNRLYWYRQTLGQGPEFLTYFQNEAQLEKSRLLSDRFSAERPKGSFSTLEIQRTEQGDSAMYLCASSLTGTGGTEAFFGQGTRLTVV.

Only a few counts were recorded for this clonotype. CDR3 sequence reads: CASSFGTPEGKLFF. CDR3 coding DNA: TGTGCCAGCAGTTTCGGGACACCCGAAGGAAAACTGTTTTTT. This sequence joins TRBV6-1 and TRBJ1-4; tentative D call: TRBD1 (6 bases). The CDR3 is 14 amino acids. The germline V gene encodes CDR1 MNHNS and CDR2 SASEGT. Trimming shortened V by 5 bases and J by 10 bases, and 17 bases separated the two germline ends.

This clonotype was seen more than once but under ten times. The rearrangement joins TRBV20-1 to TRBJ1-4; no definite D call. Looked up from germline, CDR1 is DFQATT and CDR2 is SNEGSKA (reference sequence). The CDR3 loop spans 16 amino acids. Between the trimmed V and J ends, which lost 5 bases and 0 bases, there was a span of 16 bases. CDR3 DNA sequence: TGCAGTGCTGTTTACCGGACGCTTGCAACTAATGAAAAACTGTTTTTT. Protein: CSAVYRTLATNEKLFF.